A single T cell receptor (beta chain) is shown here with its context. Method: immunoSEQ multiplex PCR; TCRdb's copy keeps in-frame clones and lacks some. The repertoire includes roughly 120,000 clones, more than 80% of them detected once, and 1.5% to 2% sits in the top ten. This sample stems from a study of radiation and T cells in renal cell carcinoma. The overall study: Nephrectomy followed 15 Gy stereotactic body radiation by 4 weeks.

The time point: blood 2 weeks post-SBRT. Documented treatment: 15 Gy SBRT to primary tumor, nephrectomy 4 weeks later. Germline CDR1 reads SGHTA; CDR2 reads FQGTGA. Trimming took 3 bases from V and 4 from J, leaving 12 bases between them. The CDR3 runs to 14 residues. The clonotype was recovered from a woman aged 60-70 years with renal cell carcinoma. The specimen comprised blood, sampled from a patient whose treatment included radiotherapy and nephrectomy. The genes are TRBV7-3 and TRBJ1-2, with D hard to call. For the CDR3, the DNA is TGTGCCAGCAGCTTGGGAGGAGGGTTCTATGGCTACACCTTC. Protein product: CASSLGGGFYGYTF.